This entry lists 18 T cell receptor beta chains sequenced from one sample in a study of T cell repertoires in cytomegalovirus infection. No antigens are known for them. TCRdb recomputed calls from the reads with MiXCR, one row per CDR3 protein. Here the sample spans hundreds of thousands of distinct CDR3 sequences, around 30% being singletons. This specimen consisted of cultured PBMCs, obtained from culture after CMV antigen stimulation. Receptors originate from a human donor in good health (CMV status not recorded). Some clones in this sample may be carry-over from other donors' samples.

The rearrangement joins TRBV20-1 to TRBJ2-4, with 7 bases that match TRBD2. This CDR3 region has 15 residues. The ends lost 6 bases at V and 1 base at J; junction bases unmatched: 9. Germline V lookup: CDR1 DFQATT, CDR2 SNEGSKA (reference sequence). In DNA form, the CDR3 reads TGCAGTGCCCGCACGGGGGGTTGGGCCAAAAACATTCAGTACTTC. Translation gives CSARTGGWAKNIQYF.

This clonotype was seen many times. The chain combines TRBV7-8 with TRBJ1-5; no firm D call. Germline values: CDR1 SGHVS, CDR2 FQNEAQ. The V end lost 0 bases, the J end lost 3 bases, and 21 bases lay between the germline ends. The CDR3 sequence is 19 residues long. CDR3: CASSLAPPRWRTDNQPQHF. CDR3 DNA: TGTGCCAGCAGCTTAGCGCCCCCGCGGTGGCGAACCGACAATCAGCCCCAGCATTTT. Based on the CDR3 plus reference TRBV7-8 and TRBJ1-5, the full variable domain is GAGVSQSPRYKVAKRGQDVALRCDPISGHVSLFWYQQALGQGPEFLTYFQNEAQLDKSGLPSDRFFAERPEGSVSTLKIQRTQQEDSAVYLCASSLAPPRWRTDNQPQHFGDGTRLSIL.

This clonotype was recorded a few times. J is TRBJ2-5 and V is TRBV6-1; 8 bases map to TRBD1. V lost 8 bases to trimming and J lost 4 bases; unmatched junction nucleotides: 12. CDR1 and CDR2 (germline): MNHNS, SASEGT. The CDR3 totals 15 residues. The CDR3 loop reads CASVSAGGQGETQYF. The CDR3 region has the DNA TGTGCCAGCGTTAGTGCAGGGGGCCAAGGAGAGACCCAGTACTTC.

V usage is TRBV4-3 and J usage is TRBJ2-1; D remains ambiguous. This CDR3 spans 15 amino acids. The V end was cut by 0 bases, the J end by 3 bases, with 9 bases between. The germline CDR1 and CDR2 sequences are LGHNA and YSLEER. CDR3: CASSQEGKNYNEQFF. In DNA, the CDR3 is TGCGCCAGCAGCCAAGAAGGAAAGAACTACAATGAGCAGTTCTTC.

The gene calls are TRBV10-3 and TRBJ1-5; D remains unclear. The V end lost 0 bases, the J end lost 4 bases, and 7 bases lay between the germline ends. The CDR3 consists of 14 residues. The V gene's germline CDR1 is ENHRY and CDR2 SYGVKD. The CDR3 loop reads CAISESYGNQPQHF. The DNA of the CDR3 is TGTGCCATCAGTGAGTCTTACGGTAATCAGCCCCAGCATTTT.

The CDR3 loop is CATSRAPPGQGEKLFF. The CDR3 bases are TGTGCCACCAGCAGAGCTCCTCCCGGACAGGGTGAAAAACTGTTTTTT. This chain joins TRBV15 and TRBJ1-4, with TRBD1 matching over 8 bases. The CDR3 extends over 16 amino acids. Germline CDR1 is LNHNV and CDR2 is YYDKDF (reference sequence). J gave up 7 bases and V 1 base, and 8 bases lay outside the gene matches.

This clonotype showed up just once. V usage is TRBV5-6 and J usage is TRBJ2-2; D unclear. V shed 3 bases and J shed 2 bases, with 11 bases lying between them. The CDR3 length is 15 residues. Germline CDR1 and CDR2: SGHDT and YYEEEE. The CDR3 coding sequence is TGTGCCAGCAGCTACGGCAGGACCAACACCGGGGAGCTGTTTTTT. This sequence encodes CASSYGRTNTGELFF.

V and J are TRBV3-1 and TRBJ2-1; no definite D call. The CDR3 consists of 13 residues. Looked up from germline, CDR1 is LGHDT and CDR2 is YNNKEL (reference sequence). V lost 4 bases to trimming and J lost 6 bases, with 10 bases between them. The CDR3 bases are TGTGCCAGCAGCCCCAAGATCTCCAATGAGCAGTTCTTC. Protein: CASSPKISNEQFF.

This chain's CDR3 is CASSQGRTGDGYTF. The CDR3 DNA reads as TGCGCCAGCAGCCAAGGCCGGACAGGGGATGGCTACACCTTC. The genes are TRBV4-3 and TRBJ1-2; 9 positions agree with TRBD1. The V gene's germline CDR1 is LGHNA and CDR2 YSLEER. The CDR3 spans 14 residues. V lost 1 base, J lost 6 bases, and 3 bases stayed unmatched.

DNA for the CDR3: TGTGCCAGCAGCCCTCTACGGATTCTCTCCTACGAGCAGTACTTC. Translating gives CASSPLRILSYEQYF. V is TRBV2 and J is TRBJ2-7; no reliable D call. The V gene lost 6 bases and the J gene lost 0 bases, with 15 bases spanning the gap. CDR1 and CDR2 (germline): SNHLY, FYNNEI. This CDR3 has 15 residues.

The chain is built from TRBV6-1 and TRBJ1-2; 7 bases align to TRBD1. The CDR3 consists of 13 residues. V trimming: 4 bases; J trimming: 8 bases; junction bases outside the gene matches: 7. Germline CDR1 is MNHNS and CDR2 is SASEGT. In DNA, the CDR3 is TGTGCCAGCAGTGGTCAGGGGGGGGGAGGCTACACCTTC. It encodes CASSGQGGGGYTF.

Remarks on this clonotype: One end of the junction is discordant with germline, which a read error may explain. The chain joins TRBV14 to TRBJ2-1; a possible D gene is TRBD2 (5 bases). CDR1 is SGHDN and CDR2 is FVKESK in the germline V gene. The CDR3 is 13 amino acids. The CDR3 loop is CASSQEDYTEQFF. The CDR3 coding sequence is TGTGCCAGCAGCCAAGAAGACTACACTGAGCAGTTCTTC.

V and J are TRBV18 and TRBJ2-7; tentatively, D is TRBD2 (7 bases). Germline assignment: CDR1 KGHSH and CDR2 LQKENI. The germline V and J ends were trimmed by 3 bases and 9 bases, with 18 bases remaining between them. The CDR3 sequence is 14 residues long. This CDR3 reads CASSPDRSGTSQYF. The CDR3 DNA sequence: TGTGCCAGCTCACCTGACAGGAGCGGGACCTCGCAGTACTTC.

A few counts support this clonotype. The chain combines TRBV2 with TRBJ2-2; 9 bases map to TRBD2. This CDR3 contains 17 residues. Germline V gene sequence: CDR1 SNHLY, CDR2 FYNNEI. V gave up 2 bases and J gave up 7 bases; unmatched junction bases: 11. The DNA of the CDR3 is TGTGCCAGCAGTGAAATTAGCGGGAGAGTCGCTGGCGGGGAGCTGTTTTTT. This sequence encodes CASSEISGRVAGGELFF.

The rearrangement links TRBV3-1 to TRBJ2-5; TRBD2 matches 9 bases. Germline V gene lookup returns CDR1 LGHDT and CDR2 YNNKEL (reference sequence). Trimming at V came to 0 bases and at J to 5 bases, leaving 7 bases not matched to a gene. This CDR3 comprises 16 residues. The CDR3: CASSQDPSGGRETQYF. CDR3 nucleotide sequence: TGTGCCAGCAGCCAAGATCCGAGCGGGGGGCGGGAGACCCAGTACTTC.

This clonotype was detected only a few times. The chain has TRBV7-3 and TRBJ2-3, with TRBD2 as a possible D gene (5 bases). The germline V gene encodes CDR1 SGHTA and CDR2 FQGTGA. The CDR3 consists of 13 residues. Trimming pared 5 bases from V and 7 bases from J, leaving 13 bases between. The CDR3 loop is CASSARGGYTQYF. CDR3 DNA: TGTGCCAGCAGCGCTCGGGGTGGGTATACGCAGTATTTT.

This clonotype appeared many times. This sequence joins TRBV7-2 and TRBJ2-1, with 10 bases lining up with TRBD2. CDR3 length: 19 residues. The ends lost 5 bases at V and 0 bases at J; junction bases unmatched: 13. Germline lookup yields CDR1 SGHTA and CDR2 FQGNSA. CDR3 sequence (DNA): TGTGCCAGCAGCCCCAGGGGGCGGTCTAGCGGGAGCTCCTACAATGAGCAGTTCTTC. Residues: CASSPRGRSSGSSYNEQFF.

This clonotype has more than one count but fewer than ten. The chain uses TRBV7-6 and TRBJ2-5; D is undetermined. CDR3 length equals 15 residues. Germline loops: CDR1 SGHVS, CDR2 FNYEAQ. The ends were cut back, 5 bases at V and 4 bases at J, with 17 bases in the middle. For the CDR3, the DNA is TGTGCCAGCAGCCCCCCTGGAGCAGGTCGAGAGACCCAGTACTTC. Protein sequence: CASSPPGAGRETQYF.